Listed below are T cell receptor beta chains from one sample, sequenced in a study of T cell responses to AZD1222 COVID-19 vaccine. Method: immunoSEQ multiplex PCR; TCRdb's copy keeps in-frame clones and lacks some. There are 90,000 to 120,000 clones in the sample; about 90% occur only once, and 7.5% to 9.5% lies in the top ten. The input for sequencing was peripheral blood, taken 28 days after the second AZD1222 dose. The origin of the receptors is an adult who received the AZD1222 COVID-19 vaccine. Both conserved end residues are part of each CDR3. D genes are given only for firm matches. Expanded clones get a size class; other rows say once, few or many, or leave the size out.

size: medium-sized
D: -
V: TRBV4-1
J: TRBJ1-1
length: 19
DNA: TGCGCCAGCAGCCAAAGACTCCGGGATGCCATCGCCGGGAACACTGAAGCTTTCTTT
CDR3: CASSQRLRDAIAGNTEAFF

size: -
D: -
V: TRBV9
J: TRBJ1-2
length: 15
DNA: TGTGCCAGCAGCGAGACCCCTGGGCCGGCCTATGGCTACACCTTC
CDR3: CASSETPGPAYGYTF

size: -
D: -
V: TRBV11-2
J: TRBJ1-1
length: 12
DNA: TGTGCCAGCAGCTCGCGGGAGACTGAAGCTTTCTTT
CDR3: CASSSRETEAFF

size: -
D: TRBD2
V: TRBV7-3
J: TRBJ2-7
length: 15
DNA: TGTGCCAGCAGCCCCCTGGGGGGGGACTCCTACGAGCAGTACTTC
CDR3: CASSPLGGDSYEQYF

size: -
D: -
V: TRBV14
J: TRBJ2-3
length: 15
DNA: TGTGCCAGCAGCCAAAGTCAGGGATTCGGAGATACGCAGTATTTT
CDR3: CASSQSQGFGDTQYF

size: -
D: -
V: TRBV15
J: TRBJ1-5
length: 12
DNA: TGTGCCACCGGCCTATTAGCTTCGGCCCAGCATTTT
CDR3: CATGLLASAQHF

size: -
D: TRBD1
V: TRBV9
J: TRBJ1-6
length: 16
DNA: TGTGCCAGCAGCGTAGAGGGACAGGGGCTAAATTCACCCCTCCACTTT
CDR3: CASSVEGQGLNSPLHF

size: -
D: -
V: TRBV10-2
J: TRBJ2-2
length: 16
DNA: TGCGCCAGCAGTGAGTCGGTAGGGGTGGACACCGGGGAGCTGTTTTTT
CDR3: CASSESVGVDTGELFF

size: -
D: TRBD1
V: TRBV6-5
J: TRBJ1-5
length: 13
DNA: TGTGCCAGCACCGTCCAGGGGGACCAGCCCCAGCATTTT
CDR3: CASTVQGDQPQHF

size: -
D: TRBD2
V: TRBV12-5
J: TRBJ2-7
length: 15
DNA: TGTGCTAGTGGTTCCAACGCCGTCGGGGGGGCCGAGCAGTACTTC
CDR3: CASGSNAVGGAEQYF

size: -
D: TRBD2
V: TRBV19
J: TRBJ2-3
length: 17
DNA: TGTGCCAGTAGTCCGTTAAGTCGAGCGGGAGCGGTAGATACGCAGTATTTT
CDR3: CASSPLSRAGAVDTQYF

size: -
D: -
V: TRBV14
J: TRBJ2-2
length: 14
DNA: TGTGCCAGCGTCCAGGGGGGCAATTTCGGGGAGCTGTTTTTT
CDR3: CASVQGGNFGELFF

size: once
D: -
V: TRBV30
J: TRBJ2-2
length: 13
DNA: TGTGCCTGGAGAAATGGGATGGGCGGGGAGCTGTTTTTT
CDR3: CAWRNGMGGELFF

size: -
D: -
V: TRBV9
J: TRBJ2-1
length: 15
DNA: TGTGCCAGCAGCTTTGGCGGGGCATTGAACAATGAGCAGTTCTTC
CDR3: CASSFGGALNNEQFF

size: -
D: -
V: TRBV19
J: TRBJ1-5
length: 14
DNA: TGTGCCAGTAGTTGGGTGTCAGTAAATCAGCCCCAGCATTTT
CDR3: CASSWVSVNQPQHF

size: -
D: TRBD1
V: TRBV30
J: TRBJ1-2
length: 12
DNA: TGTGCCTGCACCAGGGGGAACTATGGCTACACCTTC
CDR3: CACTRGNYGYTF